The entry that follows covers one T cell receptor beta chain sequence. This record comes from a study of cytomegalovirus exposure and HLA in healthy donors. Study context: The 110 million or so unique TCR beta sequences, from 150 million to 200 million T cells, were found by an earlier analysis.

There were likely unrecorded immune exposures, though donors were nominally healthy when sampled. 60 Vbeta and 13 Jbeta primers were used in PCR. Sequenced by immunoSEQ multiplex PCR; TCRdb stores in-frame clones only, minus some. The listing contains fewer than 100,000 clones. The CDR3 runs to 15 residues. Germline V gene sequence: CDR1 SNHLY, CDR2 FYNNEI. V shed 6 bases and J 0 bases; nucleotides not matched to a gene: 4. The TCR comes from a woman aged 55 to 70 in good health and CMV-seronegative. The specimen sequenced was PBMCs. The rearrangement uses TRBV2 and TRBJ2-2, with 7 bases identical to TRBD2. The CDR3: CASRGGTANTGELFF. As DNA, the CDR3 is TGTGCCAGCAGGGGGGGGACGGCGAACACCGGGGAGCTGTTTTTT.